This entry concerns a single T cell receptor (beta chain). Its antigen is not known. This entry comes from a study of cytomegalovirus exposure and HLA in healthy donors. General study points: Later examination showed HLA-associated TCR beta chains had greater clonal expansion than equally common others.

The V end lost 6 bases, the J end lost 4 bases, and 15 bases lay between the germline ends. The CDR3 is 14 amino acids. CDR1 LGHNT and CDR2 FRNRAP come from the germline V gene. It was with 60 Vbeta and 13 Jbeta primers that the PCR ran. Profiled with immunoSEQ multiplex PCR; TCRdb holds only in-frame clones, not every one. The sample lists 150,000 to 200,000 clones, roughly 80% occurring once. The gene calls are TRBV12-5 and TRBJ1-1, with a possible D match to TRBD1 (6 bases). Sequenced sample: PBMCs. The sequence was collected from a man aged 25-40 years in good health and CMV-seronegative. This CDR3 reads CASGPDSASTEAFF. The CDR3, as DNA: TGTGCTAGTGGCCCGGACAGTGCCAGCACTGAAGCTTTCTTT.